This T cell receptor beta chain is drawn from a study of blood T cell repertoires in COVID-19. On the study more broadly: The samples span acute and convalescent COVID-19 from the United States, Italy and Spain. Nucleic acid was either cDNA or gDNA, and it came from T cells, B-cell-depleted T cells, or PBMCs.

The CDR3 is 15 amino acids. V lost 3 bases and J 2 bases, leaving 13 bases between the germline ends. The germline V gene encodes CDR1 SEHNR and CDR2 FQNEAQ (reference sequence). Original methodology: Reference gene primer amplification yielded estimated nucleated cell counts. Only in-frame clones appear in the TCRdb table, and some are missing; sequencing was by immunoSEQ multiplex PCR. Clonal size and the V and J genes are those of that table, whereas D and trimming came from the DNA. The repertoire consists of about 220,000 clones, with 82% occurring once and the leading ten covering about 3.9%. This receptor was identified in a woman of 80 years or more with acute or convalescent COVID-19. The chain combines TRBV7-9 with TRBJ2-5; D may be TRBD1 (6 bases). The sample comprised peripheral blood. DNA of the CDR3: TGTGCCAGCAGCTTGTCAGGGGTTCGACAAGAGACCCAGTACTTC. This translates into CASSLSGVRQETQYF.